This TCR beta chain was captured by sequencing in a study of blood T cell repertoires in COVID-19. Produced via immunoSEQ multiplex PCR; TCRdb's table is partial and in-frame only. The table has 77,000 or so clones, approximately 83% seen once; the top ten hold less than 8%. Trimming left V 4 bases short and J 3 bases short, with 20 bases between. Germline V CDR1 and CDR2: SGHRS, YFSETQ. This CDR3 region has 16 residues. V and J are TRBV5-1 and TRBJ2-7; tentative D call: TRBD1 (6 bases). Sequencing was carried out using peripheral blood. This sequence was found in a woman aged 60-70 years with acute or convalescent COVID-19. The CDR3 sequence: CASSTGQRELVYEQYF. The CDR3 bases are TGCGCCAGCAGCACGGGACAAAGGGAGTTGGTCTACGAGCAGTACTTC. The complete variable domain, with remaining parts taken from reference TRBV5-1 and TRBJ2-7, reads KAGVTQTPRYLIKTRGQQVTLSCSPISGHRSVSWYQQTPGQGLQFLFEYFSETQRNKGNFPGRFSGRQFSNSRSEMNVSTLELGDSALYLCASSTGQRELVYEQYFGPGTRLTVT.